This is a list of T cell receptor beta chains from one sample in a study of shared clonotypes between healthy human individuals. TCRdb keeps only in-frame clones here, not all; method: immunoSEQ multiplex PCR. The sample lists around 480,000 clones, roughly 85% seen once, with 12% in the top ten. The sequenced sample was PBMCs. Every receptor here comes from a woman aged 40 to 50 in good health. Some clones in this sample may be carry-over from other donors' samples. The CDR3 runs from the conserved cysteine through the conserved F or W. Fields, in order: CDR3 protein, CDR3 DNA, J gene, V gene, clone size, D gene. The D gene is left open where the match is weak. Not all rows give a size; the values are once, few, many and, for expanded clones, a class.

cdr3_aa: CASSLGLTDTQYF
cdr3_nt: TGCGCCAGCAGCTTAGGACTTACAGATACGCAGTATTTT
j_call: TRBJ2-3
v_call: TRBV4-1
clone_size: -
d_call: -

cdr3_aa: CASSLPDRGPFIRSYEQYF
cdr3_nt: TGTGCCAGCAGTTTACCGGACAGGGGACCCTTTATAAGAAGTTACGAGCAGTACTTC
j_call: TRBJ2-7
v_call: TRBV28
clone_size: -
d_call: TRBD1

cdr3_aa: CASRRTSGYEQYF
cdr3_nt: TGTGCCAGCAGAAGGACTAGCGGCTACGAGCAGTACTTC
j_call: TRBJ2-7
v_call: TRBV6-6
clone_size: -
d_call: TRBD2

cdr3_aa: CASSLESSTGELFF
cdr3_nt: TGCGCCAGCAGCTTGGAATCAAGTACCGGGGAGCTGTTTTTT
j_call: TRBJ2-2
v_call: TRBV5-1
clone_size: -
d_call: -

cdr3_aa: CASSPRVTDTQYF
cdr3_nt: TGTGCCAGCTCACCACGGGTCACAGATACGCAGTATTTT
j_call: TRBJ2-3
v_call: TRBV18
clone_size: -
d_call: -

cdr3_aa: CASSLGQGSYNEQFF
cdr3_nt: TGTGCCAGCAGCTTAGGTCAGGGGTCCTACAATGAGCAGTTCTTC
j_call: TRBJ2-1
v_call: TRBV11-3
clone_size: -
d_call: -

cdr3_aa: CATSRDRQGPIDSYEQYF
cdr3_nt: TGTGCCACCAGCAGAGACCGGCAGGGTCCCATTGACTCCTACGAGCAGTACTTC
j_call: TRBJ2-7
v_call: TRBV15
clone_size: -
d_call: -

cdr3_aa: CASSLQAGYGYTF
cdr3_nt: TGTGCCAGCAGCTTACAAGCAGGGTACGGCTACACCTTC
j_call: TRBJ1-2
v_call: TRBV11-2
clone_size: few
d_call: -

cdr3_aa: CAISGQGPQPQHF
cdr3_nt: TGTGCCATCTCCGGGCAGGGCCCCCAGCCCCAGCATTTT
j_call: TRBJ1-5
v_call: TRBV28
clone_size: -
d_call: -

cdr3_aa: CASSIFGRSNEKLFF
cdr3_nt: TGTGCCAGTAGTATTTTCGGCAGGTCTAATGAAAAACTGTTTTTT
j_call: TRBJ1-4
v_call: TRBV19
clone_size: few
d_call: -

cdr3_aa: CSVEESGRAGEQYF
cdr3_nt: TGCAGCGTTGAAGAGAGCGGGAGGGCCGGCGAGCAGTACTTC
j_call: TRBJ2-7
v_call: TRBV29-1
clone_size: -
d_call: TRBD2

cdr3_aa: CASRRGMGFTGELFF
cdr3_nt: TGTGCCAGCAGGAGGGGAATGGGATTCACCGGGGAGCTGTTTTTT
j_call: TRBJ2-2
v_call: TRBV25-1
clone_size: -
d_call: -

cdr3_aa: CASSDGSGVDEQFF
cdr3_nt: TGTGCCAGCAGTGATGGTAGCGGGGTGGATGAGCAGTTCTTC
j_call: TRBJ2-1
v_call: TRBV2
clone_size: -
d_call: TRBD2

cdr3_aa: CASSSTKSLAGDVNEQFF
cdr3_nt: TGTGCCAGCAGCTCGACCAAGTCCCTAGCGGGAGATGTGAATGAGCAGTTCTTC
j_call: TRBJ2-1
v_call: TRBV13
clone_size: -
d_call: TRBD2

cdr3_aa: CAWSAYLGDQPQHF
cdr3_nt: TGTGCCTGGAGTGCCTACCTTGGGGATCAGCCCCAGCATTTT
j_call: TRBJ1-5
v_call: TRBV30
clone_size: -
d_call: -

cdr3_aa: CASSPAGGRDYIQYF
cdr3_nt: TGTGCCAGCAGCCCCGCCGGGGGGAGGGATTACATTCAGTACTTC
j_call: TRBJ2-4
v_call: TRBV5-4
clone_size: -
d_call: TRBD2

cdr3_aa: CASSSPTGADYEQYF
cdr3_nt: TGTGCCAGCAGCTCCCCGACAGGGGCAGACTACGAGCAGTACTTC
j_call: TRBJ2-7
v_call: TRBV5-4
clone_size: -
d_call: TRBD1

cdr3_aa: CASSLSGIATDTQYF
cdr3_nt: TGTGCCAGCAGCCTTTCAGGGATTGCCACAGATACGCAGTATTTT
j_call: TRBJ2-3
v_call: TRBV7-9
clone_size: -
d_call: -

cdr3_aa: CASSRPGQTMNTEAFF
cdr3_nt: TGTGCCAGCAGCCGACCGGGACAGACCATGAACACTGAAGCTTTCTTT
j_call: TRBJ1-1
v_call: TRBV7-9
clone_size: -
d_call: TRBD1

cdr3_aa: CASSRTTRWDTQYF
cdr3_nt: TGTGCCAGCAGCCGCACGACTAGGTGGGATACGCAGTATTTT
j_call: TRBJ2-3
v_call: TRBV9
clone_size: -
d_call: -

cdr3_aa: CSVGAGYGNEQFF
cdr3_nt: TGCAGCGTTGGGGCTGGGTACGGCAATGAGCAGTTCTTC
j_call: TRBJ2-1
v_call: TRBV29-1
clone_size: -
d_call: -

cdr3_aa: CASSLALGQETQYF
cdr3_nt: TGTGCCAGCAGCTTAGCGCTGGGCCAAGAGACCCAGTACTTC
j_call: TRBJ2-5
v_call: TRBV7-2
clone_size: -
d_call: -

cdr3_aa: CASSMGPANYGYTF
cdr3_nt: TGTGCCAGCAGCATGGGACCGGCTAACTATGGCTACACCTTC
j_call: TRBJ1-2
v_call: TRBV11-2
clone_size: -
d_call: -

cdr3_aa: CASSLLSREDEQFF
cdr3_nt: TGCGCCAGCAGCTTACTGTCCAGGGAGGATGAGCAGTTCTTC
j_call: TRBJ2-1
v_call: TRBV5-1
clone_size: few
d_call: -

cdr3_aa: CASSGGGWRETQYF
cdr3_nt: TGTGCCAGCAGTGGGGGGGGTTGGCGAGAGACCCAGTACTTC
j_call: TRBJ2-5
v_call: TRBV27
clone_size: once
d_call: TRBD2

cdr3_aa: CASSLWSRDGSGYGYTF
cdr3_nt: TGTGCCAGCAGCTTATGGTCCCGGGATGGCTCGGGCTATGGCTACACCTTC
j_call: TRBJ1-2
v_call: TRBV7-2
clone_size: -
d_call: -

cdr3_aa: CASSFRQFQTEAFF
cdr3_nt: TGTGCCAGTAGTTTTAGACAGTTTCAAACTGAAGCTTTCTTT
j_call: TRBJ1-1
v_call: TRBV19
clone_size: -
d_call: -

cdr3_aa: CASSEPGQPQHF
cdr3_nt: TGTGCCAGCAGTGAACCGGGGCAGCCCCAGCATTTT
j_call: TRBJ1-5
v_call: TRBV25-1
clone_size: -
d_call: -

cdr3_aa: CASSWGVNNEQFF
cdr3_nt: TGTGCCAGCAGTTGGGGGGTTAACAATGAGCAGTTCTTC
j_call: TRBJ2-1
v_call: TRBV6-5
clone_size: -
d_call: -

cdr3_aa: CASSQDDGGVVELFF
cdr3_nt: TGTGCCAGCAGCCAAGATGATGGGGGAGTTGTGGAGCTGTTTTTT
j_call: TRBJ2-2
v_call: TRBV4-2
clone_size: many
d_call: -

cdr3_aa: CASSFSGANVLTF
cdr3_nt: TGTGCCAGCAGCTTCTCTGGGGCCAACGTCCTGACTTTC
j_call: TRBJ2-6
v_call: TRBV5-6
clone_size: -
d_call: -

cdr3_aa: CASSPIRDPDPGYTF
cdr3_nt: TGTGCCAGCTCCCCAATCCGGGACCCAGACCCTGGCTACACCTTC
j_call: TRBJ1-2
v_call: TRBV18
clone_size: -
d_call: -

cdr3_aa: CASSSDRGFQPQHF
cdr3_nt: TGCGCCAGCAGCAGCGACAGGGGGTTTCAGCCCCAGCATTTT
j_call: TRBJ1-5
v_call: TRBV10-2
clone_size: -
d_call: TRBD1

cdr3_aa: CASSFPRDRAHTDTQYF
cdr3_nt: TGTGCCAGCAGCTTCCCCCGGGACAGGGCTCACACAGATACGCAGTATTTT
j_call: TRBJ2-3
v_call: TRBV7-9
clone_size: -
d_call: TRBD1

cdr3_aa: CASVPGLAGALSYEQYF
cdr3_nt: TGTGCCAGCGTACCGGGACTAGCGGGAGCCCTCTCCTACGAGCAGTACTTC
j_call: TRBJ2-7
v_call: TRBV2
clone_size: -
d_call: TRBD2

cdr3_aa: CAILRTSGSYEQYF
cdr3_nt: TGTGCCATCCTCCGGACTAGCGGGAGCTACGAGCAGTACTTC
j_call: TRBJ2-7
v_call: TRBV6-1
clone_size: -
d_call: TRBD2

cdr3_aa: CASSLASGINDEQFF
cdr3_nt: TGTGCCAGCAGCCTAGCTAGCGGGATCAACGATGAGCAGTTCTTC
j_call: TRBJ2-1
v_call: TRBV7-9
clone_size: -
d_call: TRBD2

cdr3_aa: CASTKGPTRGHEQFF
cdr3_nt: TGTGCCAGCACCAAGGGACCTACACGCGGTCATGAGCAGTTCTTC
j_call: TRBJ2-1
v_call: TRBV11-1
clone_size: -
d_call: -

cdr3_aa: CASSGQGSSEQYF
cdr3_nt: TGTGCCAGCAGCGGACAGGGGAGTAGCGAGCAGTACTTC
j_call: TRBJ2-7
v_call: TRBV2
clone_size: few
d_call: TRBD1

cdr3_aa: CASSAAGQGVETQYF
cdr3_nt: TGTGCCAGCAGCGCGGCGGGACAGGGGGTAGAGACCCAGTACTTC
j_call: TRBJ2-5
v_call: TRBV11-2
clone_size: -
d_call: TRBD1

cdr3_aa: CASSPGRSGANVLTF
cdr3_nt: TGTGCCAGCAGCCCGGGACGGTCTGGGGCCAACGTCCTGACTTTC
j_call: TRBJ2-6
v_call: TRBV5-6
clone_size: -
d_call: -

cdr3_aa: CASSQDWASGRVYEQYF
cdr3_nt: TGCGCCAGCAGCCAAGATTGGGCTAGCGGGAGAGTATACGAGCAGTACTTC
j_call: TRBJ2-7
v_call: TRBV5-1
clone_size: -
d_call: TRBD2

cdr3_aa: CSVARSAYEQYF
cdr3_nt: TGCAGCGTTGCGAGGTCAGCGTACGAGCAGTACTTC
j_call: TRBJ2-7
v_call: TRBV29-1
clone_size: -
d_call: -

cdr3_aa: CASSLTSGGSSNEQFF
cdr3_nt: TGTGCCAGCAGCCTCACTAGCGGGGGATCTTCCAATGAGCAGTTCTTC
j_call: TRBJ2-1
v_call: TRBV7-6
clone_size: -
d_call: TRBD2

cdr3_aa: CASSYSVCGRGYEQYF
cdr3_nt: TGTGCCAGCAGTTACTCGGTTTGCGGGAGGGGCTACGAGCAGTACTTC
j_call: TRBJ2-7
v_call: TRBV6-7
clone_size: -
d_call: TRBD2

cdr3_aa: CASSQARPGDTDTQYF
cdr3_nt: TGTGCCAGCAGCCAAGCGAGGCCGGGGGACACAGATACGCAGTATTTT
j_call: TRBJ2-3
v_call: TRBV4-2
clone_size: -
d_call: -

cdr3_aa: CAISTGVETGELFF
cdr3_nt: TGCGCCATTTCGACAGGGGTGGAGACCGGGGAGCTGTTTTTT
j_call: TRBJ2-2
v_call: TRBV5-1
clone_size: -
d_call: TRBD1

cdr3_aa: CASSDSDRDYEQYF
cdr3_nt: TGTGCCAGCAGTGACTCGGACAGGGACTACGAGCAGTACTTC
j_call: TRBJ2-7
v_call: TRBV6-4
clone_size: -
d_call: TRBD1

cdr3_aa: CASSFLAYNEQFF
cdr3_nt: TGTGCCAGCAGTTTTTTGGCGTACAATGAGCAGTTCTTC
j_call: TRBJ2-1
v_call: TRBV27
clone_size: -
d_call: -

cdr3_aa: CASSIPGTGGVYGYTF
cdr3_nt: TGTGCCAGTAGTATACCCGGGACAGGGGGCGTCTATGGCTACACCTTC
j_call: TRBJ1-2
v_call: TRBV19
clone_size: -
d_call: TRBD1

cdr3_aa: CASSEIGETQYF
cdr3_nt: TGTGCCAGCAGTGAAATTGGGGAGACCCAGTACTTC
j_call: TRBJ2-5
v_call: TRBV25-1
clone_size: -
d_call: -

cdr3_aa: CASSYFGGGNYEQYF
cdr3_nt: TGTGCCAGCAGTTACTTTGGGGGAGGGAACTACGAGCAGTACTTC
j_call: TRBJ2-7
v_call: TRBV6-5
clone_size: -
d_call: TRBD2

cdr3_aa: CATSKGQGLLLEQYF
cdr3_nt: TGTGCCACCAGCAAAGGACAGGGGCTGCTACTCGAGCAGTACTTC
j_call: TRBJ2-7
v_call: TRBV15
clone_size: -
d_call: TRBD1

cdr3_aa: CASSLDSPGSTDTQYF
cdr3_nt: TGTGCCAGCTCACTGGACTCTCCCGGAAGCACAGATACGCAGTATTTT
j_call: TRBJ2-3
v_call: TRBV18
clone_size: -
d_call: -